This is a list of T cell receptor beta chains from one sample in a study of identical twins. Each CDR3 protein gets one entry after TCRdb re-called the 5' RACE reads with MiXCR. Of some 590,000 distinct CDR3 sequences listed, nearly 10% are singletons. These data are also associated with another study on yellow fever vaccine responses in identical twins.

The material sequenced was PBMCs. The receptor source for this set is a woman between 18 and 30 years old in good health. The conserved cysteine and the conserved F or W are not part of the CDR3 here. D genes are given only for firm matches.

j_call v_call d_call cdr3_aa
TRBJ1-4 TRBV5-1 TRBD1 ASSLEGTATNEKLF
TRBJ1-4 TRBV20-1 NA SARPGYEKLF
TRBJ1-2 TRBV27 TRBD1 ASKGQGYDGYT
TRBJ2-7 TRBV5-1 NA ASSGGQRYEQY
TRBJ2-2 TRBV6-2/TRBV6-3 NA ASSVRANTGELF
TRBJ2-2 TRBV11-2 NA ASSAQLVTGELF
TRBJ2-2 TRBV7-2 NA ASSLVTGATGELF
TRBJ2-3 TRBV12-5 NA ASGVTGTDTQY
TRBJ2-7 TRBV21-1 NA ASIPSVRPTYEQY
TRBJ1-3 TRBV3-1 NA ASSQDPGGGENTIY
TRBJ1-5 TRBV6-2/TRBV6-3 TRBD1 ATGQGASSGNQPQH
TRBJ1-2 TRBV7-2 NA ASSLVGAGSGYT
TRBJ2-7 TRBV7-2 NA ASSRQVTYEQY
TRBJ2-1 TRBV25-1 NA ASSVGQLYNEQF
TRBJ1-5 TRBV6-2/TRBV6-3 NA ASKVGVGNQPQH
TRBJ2-3 TRBV12-3/TRBV12-4 NA ASSLGNAQY
TRBJ2-7 TRBV9 TRBD2 ASSDDSSGTYEQY
TRBJ2-1 TRBV20-1 NA SASGTNPGNEQF
TRBJ2-5 TRBV7-2 NA ASSLASRQYKAGLKETQY
TRBJ1-1 TRBV12-3/TRBV12-4 NA ASSFSGENTEAF
TRBJ2-7 TRBV7-2 TRBD2 ASRSALAGGHEQY
TRBJ2-3 TRBV5-5 TRBD2 ASSFSGRTSTDTQY
TRBJ2-3 TRBV3-1 NA ASSEPGTSDTQY
TRBJ2-1 TRBV29-1 NA SVESELGEQF
TRBJ2-1 TRBV7-9 TRBD2 ASSPAGSYNEQF
TRBJ2-5 TRBV12-3/TRBV12-4 NA ASSFRGAPEETQY
TRBJ2-1 TRBV28 TRBD2 ASSLGVLAGGGEQF
TRBJ2-1 TRBV4-3 TRBD2 ASSETSESYNEQF
TRBJ2-5 TRBV28 NA ASSYLRGGGQETQY
TRBJ2-5 TRBV30 TRBD2 AWSSGGGLIETQY
TRBJ2-2 TRBV11-2 NA ASSPWARGTGELF
TRBJ1-2 TRBV5-1 TRBD1 ASSLGLISGGYGYT
TRBJ2-2 TRBV15 NA ATSRLAGELF
TRBJ2-1 TRBV7-2 NA ASSSRSSNEQF
TRBJ2-2 TRBV15 TRBD1 ATSRGQGALFFGELF
TRBJ2-7 TRBV3-1 NA ASSQPDRPYEQY
TRBJ1-2 TRBV7-9 NA ASSLGGPTSNYGYT
TRBJ2-5 TRBV7-9 NA ASNKLPDSGWRETQY
TRBJ2-3 TRBV12-5 NA ASALEPAADTQY
TRBJ2-7 TRBV24-1 TRBD1 ATSVGGGYEQY
TRBJ2-5 TRBV24-1 TRBD1 ATSEPTGGEETQY
TRBJ2-1 TRBV27 NA ATRTETYNEQF
TRBJ2-5 TRBV11-1 TRBD1 ASSSPGTGGDFQETQY
TRBJ2-1 TRBV11-2 TRBD2 ASSRKRSGTNLFSYNEQF
TRBJ1-4 TRBV18 NA ASSDTAENEKLF
TRBJ1-2 TRBV25-1 TRBD1 ASSPQGARGYT
TRBJ2-4 TRBV6-1 TRBD1 ASSVQGTDIQY
TRBJ1-5 TRBV11-2 NA ASSLGSAQGPQH
TRBJ2-1 TRBV10-1 TRBD1 ASSGSWDRYNEQF
TRBJ2-1 TRBV20-1 NA SARLPDSHEQF
TRBJ2-7 TRBV6-2/TRBV6-3 NA ASSRTLFYEQY